This T cell receptor (beta chain) stems from a study of post-analysis software for immune sequencing data. Study-wide results and limits: Significantly decreased normalized Chao1 diversity was recorded for multiple sclerosis patients relative to controls. Pronounced co-clustering by F measure was evident among identically batched samples. Comparison of patients with controls showed about 5 TRBV segments more frequent in patients, TRBV5-6, TRBV5-1 and TRBV20-1 among them.

This clonotype was counted a few times. Its cognate antigen is unknown. Presence of unique molecular identifiers characterized the TCR beta cDNA libraries. Between roughly 1 and 10 million T cells gave rise to approximately 520,000 cDNA molecules. A single record per CDR3 protein comes from TCRdb applying MiXCR to the PCR reads. Counted here are a few hundred thousand distinct CDR3 sequences, roughly 38% occurring once; the ten biggest clones make up less than 10%. Germline CDR1 SGHDN, CDR2 FVKESK. J was trimmed by 4 bases and V by 0 bases; bases with no gene match: 14. The CDR3 is 18 residues long. The rearrangement links TRBV14 to TRBJ1-1; 7 bases line up with TRBD1. Material: blood. This clonotype was obtained from a girl aged 2 to 9 with multiple sclerosis. The CDR3 sequence: CASSQDPAGGQTSTEAFF. As DNA, the CDR3 is TGTGCCAGCAGCCAAGATCCGGCAGGGGGACAGACTAGCACTGAAGCTTTCTTT.